These T cell receptor beta chains were read from a single sample in a study of identical twins. Via MiXCR, TCRdb re-called the 5' RACE reads, giving one row per CDR3 protein. In the table there are a few hundred thousand distinct CDR3 sequences, more than 8% of which are singletons. The sample was also linked to a second study, of yellow fever vaccine responses in identical twins.

Sequences were obtained from CD8+ T cells sorted from blood. The receptors stem from a woman aged 18 to 35 in good health. Each CDR3 is given without its conserved first and last residue. D genes are given only for firm matches.

d_gene,v_gene,CDR3aa
.,TRBV7-9,ASSPLGGSYGYT
.,TRBV5-1,ASSTRPADTQY
TRBD2,TRBV28,ASRLAGAYYNEQF
TRBD1,TRBV5-6,ASSWDSSYNEQF
.,TRBV21-1,ASSPDTTGNTIY
TRBD2,TRBV9,ASSVARLAGDTDTQY
.,TRBV7-9,ASSQATSQETQY
.,TRBV5-1,ASSLRGDRNEQF
.,TRBV5-4,ASSWGGSTMGAYEQY
.,TRBV29-1,SVRGSLTDTQY
.,TRBV20-1,SARVRGAYGYT
.,TRBV28,ASSPLTDGYEQY
.,TRBV27,ASSLGANRVY
TRBD1,TRBV20-1,SAGKTGSNPYEQY
.,TRBV4-3,ASSPLGSEQF
.,TRBV4-1,ASSQDLDSGEQY
.,TRBV20-1,SAPRSGVSYNEQF
TRBD1,TRBV4-1,ASSQGTGAYGYT
.,TRBV5-1,ASSLVGLPSGAETQY
.,TRBV4-1,ASSPPQDRAGVHKNIQY
.,TRBV12-3/TRBV12-4,ASSPGGNSPLH
TRBD2,TRBV9,ASGSWRVLAGSTDTQY
TRBD2,TRBV4-1,ASSPRTSGRMDTGELF
TRBD2,TRBV3-1,ASSRTSGSYNEQF
.,TRBV29-1,SVVDGNWEAF
.,TRBV5-1,ASSPVVGSLQETQY
.,TRBV10-3,AISDGERGATNEKLF
TRBD1,TRBV20-1,SARVPGQGTNEKLF